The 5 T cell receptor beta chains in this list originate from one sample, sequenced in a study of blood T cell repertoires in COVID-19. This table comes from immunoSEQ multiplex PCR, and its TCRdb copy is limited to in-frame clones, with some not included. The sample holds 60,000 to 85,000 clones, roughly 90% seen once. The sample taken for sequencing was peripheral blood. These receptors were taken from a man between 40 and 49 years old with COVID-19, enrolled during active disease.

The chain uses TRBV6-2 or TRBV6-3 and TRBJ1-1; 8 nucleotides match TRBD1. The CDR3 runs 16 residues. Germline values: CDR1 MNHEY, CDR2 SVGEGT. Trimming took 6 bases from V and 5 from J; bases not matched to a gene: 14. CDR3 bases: TGTGCCAGCAGCCCAAGGACAGGGTATCTGGGTACTGAAGCTTTCTTT. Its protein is CASSPRTGYLGTEAFF.

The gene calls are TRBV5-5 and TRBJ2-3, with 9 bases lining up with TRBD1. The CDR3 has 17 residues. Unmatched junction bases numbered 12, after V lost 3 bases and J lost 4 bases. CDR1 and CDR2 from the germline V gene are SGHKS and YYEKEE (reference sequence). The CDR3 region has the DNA TGTGCCAGCAGCTCAGGATGGACAGGGGTGCTCGCAGATACGCAGTATTTT. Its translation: CASSSGWTGVLADTQYF.

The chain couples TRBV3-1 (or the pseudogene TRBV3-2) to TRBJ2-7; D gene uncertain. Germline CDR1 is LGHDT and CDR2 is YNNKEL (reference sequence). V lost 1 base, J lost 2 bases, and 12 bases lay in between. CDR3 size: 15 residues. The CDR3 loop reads CASSQAPVLTYEQYF. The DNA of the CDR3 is TGTGCCAGCAGCCAAGCGCCGGTTTTAACCTACGAGCAGTACTTC.

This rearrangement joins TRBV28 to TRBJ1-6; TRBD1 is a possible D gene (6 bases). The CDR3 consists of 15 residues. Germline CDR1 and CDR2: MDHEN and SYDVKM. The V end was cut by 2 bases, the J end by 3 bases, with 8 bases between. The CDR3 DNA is TGTGCCAGCAGTTTAGGACAGTTCTATAATTCACCCCTCCACTTT. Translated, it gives CASSLGQFYNSPLHF.

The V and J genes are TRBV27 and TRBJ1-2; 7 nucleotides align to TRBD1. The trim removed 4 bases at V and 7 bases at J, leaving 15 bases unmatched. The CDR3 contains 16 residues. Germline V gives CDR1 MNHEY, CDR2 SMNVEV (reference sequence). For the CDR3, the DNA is TGTGCCAGCAGTTCCCTCTCACAGGGGACCCTAGGTGGCTACACCTTC. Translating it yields CASSSLSQGTLGGYTF.